The 23 T cell receptor beta chains given below trace back to one sample, sequenced in a study of monozygotic twins with inflammatory bowel disease. TCRdb re-called the 5' RACE reads and shows each CDR3 protein once, DNA omitted. This sample's clone table lists about 210,000 distinct CDR3 sequences. Material: blood. These TCRs come from a human donor with ulcerative colitis or Crohn's disease, or a healthy co-twin of an affected twin (not recorded which).

J is TRBJ1-5 and V is TRBV12-3 or TRBV12-4; TCRdb indicates TRBD1, and absent DNA this call remains unverified. This CDR3 contains 15 residues. The CDR3 spells CASSLQTGGNQPQHF.

The V gene is TRBV12-3 or TRBV12-4, the J gene TRBJ2-1; TCRdb names TRBD1, which stays unverified in the absence of DNA. CDR3 length: 16 amino acids. The CDR3 here is CASSPGQGSSYNEQFF.

The J gene is TRBJ2-3, the V gene TRBV5-1; the TRBD1 assignment by TCRdb is unverifiable without DNA. CDR1 and CDR2 from the germline V gene are SGHRS and YFSETQ. CDR3 length: 16 amino acids. This CDR3 is CASSPRRGEDTDTQYF.

The CDR3 here is CASSGTGGVTEAFF. The chain employs TRBV9 and TRBJ1-1; TCRdb calls TRBD1, which cannot be checked without DNA. Germline V gives CDR1 SGDLS, CDR2 YYNGEE. CDR3 size: 14 residues.

The gene calls are TRBV5-1 and TRBJ1-2; TCRdb reports TRBD1, a call that lacks DNA to check it against. This CDR3 region has 15 residues. Germline lookup yields CDR1 SGHRS and CDR2 YFSETQ. CDR3 amino acids: CASSLGDRGEPGYTF.

The CDR3 protein is CASSPDSTVPYEQYF. This chain connects TRBV7-2 to TRBJ2-7. From germline, CDR1 is SGHTA and CDR2 FQGNSA. CDR3 size: 15 residues.

The chain is built from TRBV12-3 or TRBV12-4 and TRBJ1-6. There are 14 residues in the CDR3. The CDR3 region is CASSLDRNNSPLHF.

The chain uses TRBV12-3 or TRBV12-4 and TRBJ1-2. The CDR3 runs 12 residues. The CDR3 reads CASSFGNYGYTF.

The chain combines TRBV10-3 with TRBJ1-2; TCRdb's D call of TRBD1 is untestable without DNA. CDR1 is ENHRY, CDR2 SYGVKD, per germline. CDR3 size: 16 residues. CDR3 protein: CAISDFAQAGNYGYTF.

The chain has TRBV7-9 and TRBJ1-1. Germline V gives CDR1 SEHNR, CDR2 FQNEAQ (reference sequence). The CDR3 contains 13 residues. The chain's CDR3 is CASSSDVNTEAFF.

The chain recombines TRBV15 with TRBJ2-3. CDR1 is LNHNV, CDR2 YYDKDF, per germline (reference sequence). This CDR3 contains 15 residues. The CDR3 spells CATSREKVGTDTQYF.

The V call is TRBV6-1, the J call TRBJ1-4; there is no DNA to check the TCRdb D call of TRBD1. CDR3 length: 17 residues. From germline, CDR1 is MNHNS and CDR2 SASEGT. The chain's CDR3 is CATMGARHNSGGEKLFF.

This chain links TRBV5-5 with TRBJ1-2. There are 12 residues in the CDR3. The germline V gene encodes CDR1 SGHKS and CDR2 YYEKEE (reference sequence). The CDR3 reads CASSLVNSPNTF.

The chain carries TRBV12-3 or TRBV12-4 and TRBJ2-1; TCRdb lists TRBD1, though no DNA is available to test this call. There are 18 residues in the CDR3. CDR3 region: CASSAQGGDQNNYNEQFF.

V usage is TRBV2 and J usage is TRBJ2-2; TCRdb gives TRBD2 as the D gene, but with no DNA this cannot be confirmed. The CDR3 sequence is 15 residues long. The V gene's germline CDR1 is SNHLY and CDR2 FYNNEI. This CDR3 is CASSGQGGGTGELFF.

The rearrangement joins TRBV5-4 to TRBJ1-2; TCRdb's D gene call, TRBD1, goes unchecked for lack of DNA. The CDR3 runs 14 residues. Germline V gene data show CDR1 as SGHNT and CDR2 as YYREEE (reference sequence). The CDR3 sequence is CASSLESGFYGYTF.

This chain uses TRBV12-3 or TRBV12-4 with TRBJ2-3. The CDR3 is made up of 14 amino acids. CDR3 sequence: CASSLDLATDTQYF.

This chain joins TRBV10-1 and TRBJ2-7. The germline V gene has CDR1 WNHNN and CDR2 SYGVQD (reference sequence). The CDR3 contains 14 residues. The CDR3 sequence: CASSESTGTYEQYF.

CDR3: CASSLGTAEFSNQPQHF. The chain uses TRBV4-2 and TRBJ1-5; as DNA is missing, the TRBD1 call by TCRdb cannot be tested. Germline V CDR1 and CDR2: LGHNA, YNFKEQ. This CDR3 spans 17 amino acids.

The rearrangement joins TRBV7-8 to TRBJ1-1. Germline CDR1 SGHVS, CDR2 FQNEAQ. The CDR3 length is 14 residues. The CDR3 region is CASRLELGNTEAFF.

The chain couples TRBV20-1 to TRBJ2-5. This CDR3 region has 14 residues. Germline V gene sequence: CDR1 DFQATT, CDR2 SNEGSKA (reference sequence). The chain's CDR3 is CSARIPVSQETQYF.

J is TRBJ1-6 and V is TRBV20-1; checking the TCRdb D call of TRBD1 is not possible without DNA. In germline, CDR1 is DFQATT, CDR2 SNEGSKA (reference sequence). The CDR3 spans 15 residues. The CDR3 is CSARGLPAGISPLHF.

The chain has TRBV29-1 and TRBJ2-3; TCRdb's D call, TRBD1, is unchecked because there is no DNA. Germline values: CDR1 SQVTM, CDR2 ANQGSEA. The CDR3 is 12 amino acids. The CDR3 sequence: CSVSGNTDTQYF.